Listed here are 32 T cell receptor beta chains from one sample, sequenced in a study of circulating CD8 cells and anti-PD-1 response in melanoma. Four subsets defined by PD-1 and/or TIGIT were sorted from live CD3+CD8+TCRalphabeta+ cells. Each library started from about 14 ng of total RNA using the QIAseq Immune Repertoire TCR panel. Each CDR3 protein is one row after TCRdb ran MiXCR on the reads. The repertoire holds more than 90 distinct CDR3 sequences, with 2.5% to 4% as singletons. The sample here was CD8+ T cells from PBMCs, taken at baseline or after one month of anti-PD-1 therapy (not recorded which). Receptor source: a human donor with melanoma.

This clonotype is classed as large (0.1 to 1%). This chain joins TRBV29-1 and TRBJ2-2; no clear D gene. From germline, CDR1 is SQVTM and CDR2 ANQGSEA. The V and J ends lost 4 bases and 7 bases respectively, with 10 bases between them. CDR3 size: 12 residues. The chain's CDR3 is CSVAPSGGELFF. In nucleotides, the CDR3 is TGCAGCGTTGCACCATCGGGCGGGGAGCTGTTTTTT.

This clonotype rates as large. The rearrangement joins TRBV24-1 to TRBJ2-6; D not resolved. This CDR3 has 17 amino acids. The germline CDR1 and CDR2 sequences are KGHDR and SFDVKD. V was clipped by 2 bases and J by 0 bases, with 10 bases between them. CDR3 sequence reads: CATSDYGRSSGANVLTF. Here the CDR3 DNA reads TGTGCCACCAGTGATTACGGCAGGAGCTCTGGGGCCAACGTCCTGACTTTC.

This clonotype is termed large. The chain recombines TRBV29-1 with TRBJ2-2; D unclear. Trimming left V 7 bases short and J 7 bases short, with 10 bases between. Germline-derived CDR1 and CDR2 are SQVTM and ANQGSEA. This CDR3 comprises 11 residues. The CDR3 nucleotides read TGCAGCGCCATATTTGGCGGGGAGCTGTTTTTT. Its translation: CSAIFGGELFF.

By share, this clonotype ranks as large. The chain has TRBV14 and TRBJ2-1; tentatively, D is TRBD2 (5 bases). V lost 3 bases to trimming and J lost 10 bases, with 10 bases between them. The CDR3 length is 12 residues. CDR1 and CDR2 from the germline V gene are SGHDN and FVKESK. The CDR3 is CASSQNRREQFF. The DNA of the CDR3 is TGTGCCAGCAGCCAGAATAGGAGGGAGCAGTTCTTC.

Within the sample, this clonotype is hyperexpanded. The gene calls are TRBV19 and TRBJ2-5, with D perhaps matching TRBD1 (6 bases). This CDR3 has 17 amino acids. The germline V and J ends were trimmed by 6 bases and 4 bases, with 24 bases remaining between them. Germline lookup yields CDR1 LNHDA and CDR2 SQIVND (reference sequence). The CDR3 spells CASSYPRATGRGETQYF. CDR3 in DNA: TGTGCCAGTAGCTACCCCAGAGCGACAGGCCGCGGAGAGACCCAGTACTTC.

By frequency in the sample, this clonotype is large (0.1 to 1%). The genes are TRBV11-2 and TRBJ2-3; 11 nucleotides match TRBD2. CDR1 and CDR2 from the germline V gene are SGHAT and FQNNGV. CDR3 length: 15 residues. V shed 5 bases and J 2 bases; nucleotides not matched to a gene: 3. As DNA, the CDR3 is TGTGCCAGCAGCATTAGCGGGGGGGTCACAGATACGCAGTATTTT. Translating gives CASSISGGVTDTQYF.

By proportion, this clonotype is hyperexpanded. The chain uses TRBV24-1 and TRBJ2-1; 7 positions agree with TRBD1. Germline V gene data show CDR1 as KGHDR and CDR2 as SFDVKD. With V trimmed by 6 bases and J by 6 bases, 4 bases remained unmatched. This CDR3 is built from 13 residues. The CDR3 DNA reads TGTGCCACCAGTAGCTCAGGGGGCAATGAGCAGTTCTTC. Amino acid sequence: CATSSSGGNEQFF.

This clonotype is classed as large. The J gene is TRBJ2-5, the V gene TRBV10-3, with D unclear. The CDR3 spans 14 residues. V was trimmed by 3 bases and J by 3 bases, leaving 11 bases between them. The germline V gene encodes CDR1 ENHRY and CDR2 SYGVKD. The CDR3 DNA reads TGTGCCATCAGTGACGCCTTGATGGAAGAGACCCAGTACTTC. Translating gives CAISDALMEETQYF.

This clonotype is classed as hyperexpanded. This chain connects TRBV10-3 to TRBJ2-7, with 9 bases fitting TRBD1. Germline values: CDR1 ENHRY, CDR2 SYGVKD. The junction had 10 bases not matched to a gene; V was cut back by 5 bases and J by 2 bases. The CDR3 is 16 residues long. The CDR3 here is CAISPSGTGRTYEQYF. The CDR3 DNA follows: TGTGCCATCAGTCCTTCCGGGACAGGGAGGACCTACGAGCAGTACTTC.

This clonotype is labeled large (0.1 to 1%). The J gene is TRBJ2-7, the V gene TRBV3-1, with 8 bases lining up with TRBD2. The CDR3 loop spans 15 amino acids. The germline CDR1 and CDR2 sequences are LGHDT and YNNKEL (reference sequence). V trimming: 0 bases; J trimming: 6 bases; junction bases outside the gene matches: 7. CDR3 coding DNA: TGTGCCAGCAGCCAAGATCGGAGGCGGGAGGTCGAGCAGTACTTC. It specifies CASSQDRRREVEQYF.

Within the sample, this clonotype is large. V usage is TRBV20-1 and J usage is TRBJ2-7, with 8 positions matching TRBD2. Trimming at V came to 3 bases and at J to 5 bases, leaving 12 bases not matched to a gene. The CDR3 consists of 15 residues. Looked up from germline, CDR1 is DFQATT and CDR2 is SNEGSKA (reference sequence). Here the CDR3 reads CSASPESGRENEQYF. In DNA, the CDR3 is TGCAGTGCTAGTCCCGAGAGCGGGAGAGAGAACGAGCAGTACTTC.

The chain carries TRBV28 and TRBJ2-7; 9 bases line up with TRBD1. Losses at the gene ends were 6 bases for V and 5 bases for J; bases not matched to a gene: 11. The CDR3 length is 15 residues. Germline CDR1 is MDHEN and CDR2 is SYDVKM. The CDR3 reads CASRLGQGRYHEQYF. For the CDR3, the DNA is TGTGCCAGCAGACTAGGACAGGGGAGATACCACGAGCAGTACTTC.

This clonotype is termed hyperexpanded. The rearrangement links TRBV3-1 to TRBJ2-2; D ambiguous. Germline values: CDR1 LGHDT, CDR2 YNNKEL (reference sequence). This CDR3 region has 15 residues. V gave up 2 bases and J gave up 1 base, with 8 bases separating them. DNA for the CDR3: TGTGCCAGCAGCCAACAAGCTCTGAACACCGGGGAGCTGTTTTTT. Translating gives CASSQQALNTGELFF. Full variable domain (rest looked up from reference TRBV3-1 and TRBJ2-2): DTAVSQTPKYLVTQMGNDKSIKCEQNLGHDTMYWYKQDSKKFLKIMFSYNNKELIINETVPNRFSPKSPDKAHLNLHINSLELGDSAVYFCASSQQALNTGELFFGEGSRLTVL.

Sample share makes this clonotype large. The V call is TRBV27, the J call TRBJ2-3, with 8 bases that match TRBD1. CDR3 length equals 13 residues. V was clipped by 6 bases and J by 5 bases; unmatched bases: 4. Germline-derived CDR1 and CDR2 are MNHEY and SMNVEV (reference sequence). This CDR3 reads CASRTGAVDTQYF. Written as DNA, the CDR3 is TGTGCCAGCAGGACAGGGGCGGTAGATACGCAGTATTTT.

By share, this clonotype counts as large (0.1 to 1%). The chain carries TRBV6-2 or TRBV6-3 and TRBJ2-7; D assignment may be TRBD1 or TRBD2 (5 bases each). With 6 bases removed from V and 3 bases from J, the gap between germline ends came to 18 bases. The CDR3 covers 15 residues. Germline CDR1 MNHEY, CDR2 SVGEGT. The CDR3 region is CASRLPTGLVYEQYF. CDR3 bases: TGTGCCAGCAGATTACCCACAGGACTTGTCTACGAGCAGTACTTC.

By frequency in the sample, this clonotype is large. V gene TRBV5-5 combines with J gene TRBJ2-7; D is undetermined. This CDR3 comprises 14 residues. V was trimmed by 3 bases and J by 3 bases, leaving 13 bases between them. Germline V gene lookup returns CDR1 SGHKS and CDR2 YYEKEE (reference sequence). The chain's CDR3 is CASSYPQSLYEQYF. CDR3 nucleotides: TGTGCCAGCAGCTACCCACAGAGCCTCTACGAGCAGTACTTC.

To note about this clonotype: A much larger clone differs from this one at a single base, so this may be a read error. The genes are TRBV28 and TRBJ2-1, with TRBD2 as a possible D gene (5 bases). This CDR3 is 15 amino acids long. CDR1 is MDHEN, CDR2 SYDVKM, per germline. The CDR3 loop reads CASSLPERRYNGQFF. CDR3 DNA: TGTGCCAGCAGTCTCCCGGAGCGGCGCTACAATGGGCAGTTCTTC.

This clonotype was counted a few times. This may come from a read error, since a much larger clone is one base off. The chain is built from TRBV29-1 and TRBJ2-2; D is possibly TRBD2 (6 bases). Per the germline V gene, CDR1 is SQVTM and CDR2 is ANQGSEA. The CDR3 totals 11 residues. CDR3 sequence: CSAIFGGELVF. The CDR3 nucleotides read TGCAGCGCCATATTTGGCGGGGAGCTGGTTTTT.

This clonotype ranks as large. V is TRBV19 and J is TRBJ2-1; 7 nucleotides match TRBD2. The germline gives CDR1 LNHDA, CDR2 SQIVND (reference sequence). The CDR3 consists of 14 residues. J lost 1 base, V lost 5 bases, and 2 bases had no gene match. The CDR3 region is CASSWGGSYNEQFF. The CDR3, as DNA: TGTGCCAGTAGTTGGGGGGGGTCCTACAATGAGCAGTTCTTC.

In its sample, this clonotype ranks as large. The CDR3, as DNA: TGCAGCGTTGTTTTAGGGGGGCCAACCAGGGACGAGCAGTACTTC. Amino acids: CSVVLGGPTRDEQYF. The chain uses TRBV29-1 and TRBJ2-7; D assignment may be TRBD1 or TRBD2 (6 bases each). CDR3 length: 15 amino acids. V was pared by 4 bases and J by 5 bases, with 21 bases between. Germline loops: CDR1 SQVTM, CDR2 ANQGSEA.

By sample share, this clonotype is large. The chain has TRBV10-3 and TRBJ2-2; 9 bases align to TRBD2. The CDR3 sequence is 16 residues long. From germline, CDR1 is ENHRY and CDR2 SYGVKD. The trim removed 3 bases at V and 6 bases at J, leaving 8 bases unmatched. CDR3 sequence (DNA): TGTGCCATCAGTGACCTGGCGGGGGGGGTCCCCGGGGAGCTGTTTTTT. Protein product: CAISDLAGGVPGELFF.

In this sample, this clonotype is large. The chain joins TRBV20-1 to TRBJ2-7; 7 positions match TRBD1. After removal of 0 bases from V and 0 bases from J, the junction contained 2 bases not matched to a gene. Germline assignment: CDR1 DFQATT and CDR2 SNEGSKA (reference sequence). The CDR3 consists of 14 residues. As DNA, the CDR3 is TGCAGTGCTAGAGAGACAGGGAGCTCCTACGAGCAGTACTTC. It yields the protein CSARETGSSYEQYF.

Sample share makes this clonotype large. CDR3 sequence reads: CSASNIAGVNTDTQYF. Written as DNA, the CDR3 is TGCAGTGCTAGCAATATAGCGGGGGTTAATACAGATACGCAGTATTTT. This rearrangement joins TRBV20-1 to TRBJ2-3, with 9 bases aligning to TRBD2. With V trimmed by 3 bases and J by 3 bases, 10 bases remained unmatched. This CDR3 has 16 amino acids. Germline V gives CDR1 DFQATT, CDR2 SNEGSKA (reference sequence).

By proportion, this clonotype is hyperexpanded. V is TRBV28 and J is TRBJ1-5, with unresolved D. The ends were cut back, 7 bases at V and 9 bases at J, with 13 bases in the middle. CDR1 is MDHEN and CDR2 is SYDVKM in the germline V gene. The CDR3 totals 12 residues. This CDR3 reads CASTSLRGPQHF. DNA of the CDR3: TGTGCCAGCACCTCTCTCCGGGGGCCCCAGCATTTT.

By share, this clonotype counts as large. Germline and junction disagree at one end, which may indicate a read error. The gene calls are TRBV7-7 and TRBJ2-3; no clear D. Germline CDR1 is SSHAT and CDR2 is FNYEAQ (reference sequence). This CDR3 has 15 amino acids. The CDR3 DNA follows: TGTGCTAGCAGCTTAGCCCCAGGCGATCAGGATACGCAGTATTTT. Protein product: CASSLAPGDQDTQYF.

This clonotype is classed as large. The chain employs TRBV6-5 and TRBJ2-7; D is uncertain. This CDR3 region has 14 residues. Trimming removed 3 bases from V and 0 bases from J, with 9 bases in between. CDR1 is MNHEY and CDR2 is SVGAGI in the germline V gene. The CDR3 spells CASSYGSSSYEQYF. CDR3 bases: TGTGCCAGCAGTTATGGCAGTAGCTCCTACGAGCAGTACTTC.

This clonotype is labeled large. The genes are TRBV19 and TRBJ1-1; 9 positions match TRBD1. The CDR3 sequence is 17 residues long. Trimming took 7 bases from V and 0 from J; bases not matched to a gene: 12. Germline CDR1 and CDR2: LNHDA and SQIVND (reference sequence). The CDR3 protein is CASTPLGTGPLNTEAFF. DNA for the CDR3: TGTGCCAGTACCCCACTAGGGACAGGGCCTCTGAACACTGAAGCTTTCTTT.

By share, this clonotype ranks as large (0.1 to 1%). The V call is TRBV2, the J call TRBJ2-1; the D is unclear. Germline-derived CDR1 and CDR2 are SNHLY and FYNNEI. This CDR3 comprises 15 residues. Between the trimmed V and J ends, which lost 2 bases and 6 bases, there was a span of 14 bases. This CDR3 reads CASSEWSTLLNEQFF. CDR3 bases: TGTGCCAGCAGTGAATGGTCGACCTTACTCAATGAGCAGTTCTTC.

By sample share, this clonotype is large (0.1 to 1%). V is TRBV21-1 and J is TRBJ2-7; TRBD1 reflects the table's D call only, with no check against the DNA. TRBV21-1 is shown as a pseudogene. This CDR3 region has 15 residues. For the CDR3, the DNA is TGTGCCAGCAAATCACCGGGACCGTTCAACCCTAAGCAGTACTTC. Translation: CASKSPGPFNPKQYF.

By share, this clonotype counts as large. The V call is TRBV29-1, the J call TRBJ2-1; 7 nucleotides line up with TRBD1. The germline gives CDR1 SQVTM, CDR2 ANQGSEA. The CDR3 covers 13 residues. V lost 7 bases and J lost 5; bases outside the gene matches: 8. CDR3 protein: CSANPTGNNEQFF. In DNA form, the CDR3 reads TGCAGCGCTAACCCGACAGGGAACAATGAGCAGTTCTTC.

By share, this clonotype counts as large. This chain uses TRBV29-1 with TRBJ2-1; TRBD2 might be the D (6 bases). CDR3 length equals 15 residues. V lost 3 bases and J 8 bases, leaving 20 bases between the germline ends. Looked up from germline, CDR1 is SQVTM and CDR2 is ANQGSEA. This CDR3 is CSVERRAEKRDEQFF. CDR3 nucleotide sequence: TGCAGCGTTGAGAGGAGGGCAGAAAAAAGAGATGAGCAGTTCTTC.

By sample share, this clonotype is large. The chain uses TRBV2 and TRBJ1-2; possibly TRBD1 for D (5 bases). The germline V gene has CDR1 SNHLY and CDR2 FYNNEI. V was shortened by 7 bases and J by 7 bases, with 13 bases between the two germline ends. This CDR3 has 12 residues. Here the CDR3 DNA reads TGTGCCAGCACCCTCGACAGAAGTGGCTACACCTTC. It codes for CASTLDRSGYTF.